What follows are 8 T cell receptor beta chains derived from one specimen sequenced in a study of blood T cell repertoires in COVID-19. The table came from immunoSEQ multiplex PCR; TCRdb's copy has only in-frame clones and leaves some out. This sample has about 320,000 clones; around 90% occur once, and the top ten carry around 2.5%. Sequencing was performed on PBMCs or T cells enriched from blood (not recorded which). These receptors were obtained from a man in his 60s who had recovered from COVID-19.

The V and J genes are TRBV24-1 and TRBJ1-2, with 8 bases fitting TRBD1. Germline assignment: CDR1 KGHDR and CDR2 SFDVKD. V gave up 6 bases and J gave up 8 bases; unmatched junction bases: 7. The CDR3 extends over 13 amino acids. This CDR3 is CATSPGTGRGYTF. The CDR3 DNA sequence: TGTGCCACCAGTCCCGGGACAGGTCGGGGCTACACCTTC.

V usage is TRBV3-1 (or the pseudogene TRBV3-2) and J usage is TRBJ1-3; D is perhaps TRBD1 (6 bases). Trimming cost V 4 bases and J 3 bases, with 10 bases left between them. CDR3 length: 14 residues. Germline values: CDR1 LGHDT, CDR2 YNNKEL (reference sequence). Here the CDR3 DNA reads TGTGCCAGCAGCCCCCGGGACAATGGAAACACCATATATTTT. Amino acid sequence: CASSPRDNGNTIYF.

The chain couples TRBV5-4 to TRBJ2-5; 10 positions match TRBD1. CDR1 is SGHNT and CDR2 is YYREEE in the germline V gene (reference sequence). Losses at the gene ends were 2 bases for V and 4 bases for J; bases not matched to a gene: 8. CDR3 length: 16 amino acids. The CDR3 nucleotides are TGTGCCAGCAGCTTCGGAGGACAGGGGGTTGGAGAGACCCAGTACTTC. Translating it yields CASSFGGQGVGETQYF.

The rearrangement joins TRBV7-2 to TRBJ2-7, with 10 bases identical to TRBD1. Germline loops: CDR1 SGHTA, CDR2 FQGNSA. V was clipped by 5 bases and J by 4 bases; unmatched bases: 5. The CDR3 has 14 amino acids. The DNA for the CDR3 is TGTGCCAGCAGCCTCGGGACAGGGGAGTACGAGCAGTACTTC. Protein sequence: CASSLGTGEYEQYF. Based on the CDR3 plus reference TRBV7-2 and TRBJ2-7, the full variable domain is GAGVSQSPSNKVTEKGKDVELRCDPISGHTALYWYRQSLGQGLEFLIYFQGNSAPDKSGLPSDRFSAERTGGSVSTLTIQRTQQEDSAVYLCASSLGTGEYEQYFGPGTRLTVT.

The chain carries TRBV6-5 and TRBJ2-2; D remains unclear. The CDR3 covers 13 residues. Trimming removed 6 bases at V and 0 bases at J, with 5 bases between. CDR1 and CDR2 (germline): MNHEY, SVGAGI. CDR3 in DNA: TGTGCCAGCAGGTCAGCGAACACCGGGGAGCTGTTTTTT. Protein product: CASRSANTGELFF.

V usage is TRBV5-4 and J usage is TRBJ2-5, with TRBD1 identical over 9 bases. CDR1 is SGHNT, CDR2 YYREEE, per germline (reference sequence). The length of the CDR3 is 14 residues. V was pared by 5 bases and J by 5 bases, with 7 bases of the junction left unmatched. The CDR3 nucleotides read TGTGCCAGCAGTCTAACAGGGGGCGGGGAGACCCAGTACTTC. This codes for CASSLTGGGETQYF.

The chain is built from TRBV9 and TRBJ1-4; 10 bases fit TRBD1. CDR1 and CDR2 (germline): SGDLS, YYNGEE. The CDR3 runs 15 residues. The trim removed 3 bases at V and 3 bases at J, leaving 2 bases unmatched. The CDR3 DNA follows: TGTGCCAGCAGCGGGGGACAGGGGTCTAATGAAAAACTGTTTTTT. This translates into CASSGGQGSNEKLFF.

The chain combines TRBV9 with TRBJ2-1, with a weak D call TRBD2 (7 bases). The CDR3 sequence is 14 residues long. CDR1 and CDR2 (germline): SGDLS, YYNGEE. V lost 0 bases and J 8 bases, leaving 12 bases between the germline ends. Here the CDR3 reads CASSVGGGTHEQFF. CDR3 DNA: TGTGCCAGCAGCGTAGGCGGGGGCACCCATGAGCAGTTCTTC.